The present entry profiles one TCR beta chain with its context. Here immunoSEQ multiplex PCR was the method, and the copy in TCRdb shows in-frame clones only, minus some. This table has around 370,000 clones, about nine tenths appearing once. This sample was included in a study of blood T cell repertoires in COVID-19. The receptor's source is a woman between 50 and 59 years old with COVID-19, enrolled during active disease. Sequencing was performed on peripheral blood.

As DNA, the CDR3 is TGCGCCAGCAGCTACATTCAGGGGTCCTACGAGCAGTACTTC. Amino acids: CASSYIQGSYEQYF. J is TRBJ2-7 and V is TRBV5-1, with D perhaps matching TRBD1 (6 bases). This CDR3 contains 14 residues. The V end was cut by 3 bases, the J end by 1 base, with 11 bases between. The germline V gene has CDR1 SGHRS and CDR2 YFSETQ. The full variable domain, its missing parts supplied by reference TRBV5-1 and TRBJ2-7, is KAGVTQTPRYLIKTRGQQVTLSCSPISGHRSVSWYQQTPGQGLQFLFEYFSETQRNKGNFPGRFSGRQFSNSRSEMNVSTLELGDSALYLCASSYIQGSYEQYFGPGTRLTVT.